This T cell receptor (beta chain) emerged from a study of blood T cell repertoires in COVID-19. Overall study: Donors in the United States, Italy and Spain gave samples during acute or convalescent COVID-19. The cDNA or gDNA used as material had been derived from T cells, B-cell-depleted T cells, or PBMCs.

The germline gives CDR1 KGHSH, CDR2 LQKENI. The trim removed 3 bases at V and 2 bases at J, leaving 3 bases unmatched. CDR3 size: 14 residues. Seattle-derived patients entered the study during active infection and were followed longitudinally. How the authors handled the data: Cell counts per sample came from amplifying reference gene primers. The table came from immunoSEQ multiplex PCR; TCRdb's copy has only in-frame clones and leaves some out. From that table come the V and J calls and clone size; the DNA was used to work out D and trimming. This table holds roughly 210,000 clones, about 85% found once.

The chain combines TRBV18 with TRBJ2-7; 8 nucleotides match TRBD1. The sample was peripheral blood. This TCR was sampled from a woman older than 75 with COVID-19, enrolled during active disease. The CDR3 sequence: CASSPRDRTYEQYF. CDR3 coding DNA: TGTGCCAGCTCACCCCGGGACAGGACCTACGAGCAGTACTTC.